This TCR beta chain was sequenced for a study of blood T cell repertoires in COVID-19. Study as a whole: COVID-19 samples collected from the United States, Italy and Spain covered acute and convalescent phases. Sample material is recorded as cDNA or gDNA derived from T cells, B-cell-depleted T cells, or PBMCs.

The CDR3 runs to 13 residues. The V gene lost 6 bases and the J gene lost 7 bases, with 12 bases spanning the gap. Germline CDR1 is ENHRY and CDR2 is SYGVKD. Profiling relied on immunoSEQ multiplex PCR, and the TCRdb table lists in-frame clones only, not all of them. The top ten hold roughly 1.8% of the sample, which has 250,000 to 300,000 clones, approximately 86% seen once. This TCR was recovered from a man aged 25-45 years with active or convalescent COVID-19. V gene TRBV10-3 combines with J gene TRBJ1-4; D may be TRBD1 (6 bases). The source material was peripheral blood. DNA for the CDR3: TGTGCCATCAGCGACAGGTCTCGTGAAAAACTGTTTTTT. Translating gives CAISDRSREKLFF.